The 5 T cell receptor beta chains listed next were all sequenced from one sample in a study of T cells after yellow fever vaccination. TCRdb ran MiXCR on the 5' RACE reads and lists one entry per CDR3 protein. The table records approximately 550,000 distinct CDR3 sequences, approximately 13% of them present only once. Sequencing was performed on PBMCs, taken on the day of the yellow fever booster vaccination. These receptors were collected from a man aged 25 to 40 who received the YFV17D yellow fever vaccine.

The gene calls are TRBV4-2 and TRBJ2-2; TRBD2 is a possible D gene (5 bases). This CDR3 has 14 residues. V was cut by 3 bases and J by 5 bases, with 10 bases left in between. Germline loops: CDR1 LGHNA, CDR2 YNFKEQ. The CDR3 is CASSHESGTGELFF. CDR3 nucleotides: TGTGCCAGCAGCCATGAAAGCGGAACCGGGGAGCTGTTTTTT.

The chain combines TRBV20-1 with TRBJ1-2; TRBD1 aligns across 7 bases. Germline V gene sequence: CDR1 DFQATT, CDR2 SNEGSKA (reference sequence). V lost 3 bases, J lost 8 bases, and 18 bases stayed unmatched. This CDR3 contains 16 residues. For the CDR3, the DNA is TGCAGTGCTAGCGCAAACCGACAGGGACGAGCGCAAGGCTACACCTTC. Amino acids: CSASANRQGRAQGYTF.

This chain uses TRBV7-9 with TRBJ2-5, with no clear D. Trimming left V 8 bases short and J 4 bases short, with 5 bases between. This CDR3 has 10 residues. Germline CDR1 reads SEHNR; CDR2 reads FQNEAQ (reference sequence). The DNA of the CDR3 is TGTGCCAGCGGTATAGAGACCCAGTACTTC. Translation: CASGIETQYF.

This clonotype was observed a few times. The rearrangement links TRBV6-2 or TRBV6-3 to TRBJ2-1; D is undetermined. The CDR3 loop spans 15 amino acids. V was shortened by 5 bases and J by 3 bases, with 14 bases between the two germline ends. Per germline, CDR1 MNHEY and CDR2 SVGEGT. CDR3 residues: CASSTTDKDYNEQFF. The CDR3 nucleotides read TGTGCCAGCAGTACGACCGACAAAGACTACAATGAGCAGTTCTTC.

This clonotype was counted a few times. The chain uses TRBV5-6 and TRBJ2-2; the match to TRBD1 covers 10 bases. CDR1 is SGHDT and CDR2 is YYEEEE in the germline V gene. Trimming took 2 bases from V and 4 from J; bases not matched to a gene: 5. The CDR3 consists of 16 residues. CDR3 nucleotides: TGTGCCAGCAGCTTTCGGGACAGGGGACTCACCGGGGAGCTGTTTTTT. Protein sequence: CASSFRDRGLTGELFF.